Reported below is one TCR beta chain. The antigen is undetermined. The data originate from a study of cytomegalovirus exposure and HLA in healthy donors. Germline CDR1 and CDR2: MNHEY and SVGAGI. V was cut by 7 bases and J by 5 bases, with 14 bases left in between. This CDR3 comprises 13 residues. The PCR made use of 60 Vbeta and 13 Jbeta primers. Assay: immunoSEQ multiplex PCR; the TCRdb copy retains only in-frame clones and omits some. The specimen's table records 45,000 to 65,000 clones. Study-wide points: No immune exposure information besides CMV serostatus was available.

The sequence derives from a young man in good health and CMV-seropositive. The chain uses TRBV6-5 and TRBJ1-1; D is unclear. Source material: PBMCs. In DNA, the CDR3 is TGTGCCAGCATGAGGGTCGGTAGAACTGAAGCTTTCTTT. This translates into CASMRVGRTEAFF.